Sequencing of this T cell receptor (beta chain) was carried out in a study of blood T cell repertoires in COVID-19 (dated by TCRdb to 2018 to 2021). At the level of the whole study: Samples from collaborators originated in the United States, Italy and Spain and spanned both the acute and convalescent phases of COVID-19. The prospective study material was composed of cDNA or gDNA derived from T cells, B-cell-depleted T cells, or PBMCs. The dataset comprised deeply sampled blood TCRbeta repertoires from subjects exposed to, actively infected with, or recovered from COVID-19. The repertoires were released in a freely available public database intended as a resource for research on the immune response to SARS-CoV-2. Samples came from the ongoing ImmuneRACE study (first 160 participants) plus 1,254 subjects from 6 global collaborators. Nearly every sample came with metadata listing a de-identified subject ID, COVID-19 status, age in years and sex. Where available, HLA class I and class II types were obtained from metadata supplied by the sample provider rather than from assay-based typing.

This clone was detected only once. No cognate antigen has been identified for it. Base-call qualities are not available, and no considerably larger clone is one nucleotide away. Overall study outcomes, separate from this receptor: The quantity of clinical and demographic metadata differed by source and by participant and was supplied without curation.

TCRbeta CDR3 regions were amplified from genomic DNA by means of the immunoSEQ Assay, a bias-controlled multiplex PCR. For the original study's pipeline: Nucleated cell counts per sample were estimated from amplification of reference gene primers within the assay. Sequence reads were collapsed and filtered to measure the absolute abundance of every unique TCRbeta CDR3 rearrangement. For each sample, productive Simpson clonality was calculated as the square root of Simpson's diversity index across productive rearrangements. TCRdb limited this immuneACCESS table to in-frame rearrangements with V and J called. A share of clones is missing; checked studies link under half to unresolved V genes, and the rest is unexplained. D and trimming were read from the DNA, whereas the V and J calls and clone size are those reported in that table. The sample records hundreds of thousands of clones, 89% of which are singletons. The top ten clonotypes cover around 0.9% of the sample.

One collaborating source in Seattle enrolled patients while the patients were actively infected and followed the patients over time throughout the course of disease. Whole blood was collected in K2EDTA tubes by collaborating institutions according to the institutions' own protocols. For TCRbeta analysis, collaborators shipped samples as frozen whole blood, isolated PBMCs, or DNA extracted from either of those sample types. Measured from the cysteine to the phenylalanine, the CDR3 is 13 residues long. CDR3 DNA is the only sequence kept; it has 39 bases, read in frame from the first base. V and J lose 4 bases and 6 bases, and a span of 13 bases separates them. Reading the germline V gene gives CDR1 SGHRS and CDR2 YFSETQ.

The sequence was obtained from a man younger than 35 with COVID-19, enrolled during active disease. Rearrangement joined TRBV5-1 to TRBJ1-1; the D segment cannot be called with confidence. The specimen was peripheral blood. The nucleotide sequence is TGCGCCAGCAGCCCCCCCCTGGGAGCTGAAGCTTTCTTT. Its protein reads: CASSPPLGAEAFF.